This T cell receptor beta chain was sequenced in a study of T cells in Graves' hyperthyroidism and ophthalmopathy. Points from the study as a whole: Among clonotypes expanded in thyroid above 0.001, most were also found in blood.

CDR1 and CDR2 (germline): SQVTM, ANQGSEA. Losses at the gene ends were 5 bases for V and 9 bases for J; bases not matched to a gene: 11. CDR3 size: 14 residues. Concerning this clonotype: Its antigen is currently unknown.

TCR beta CDR3 region amplification was performed from RNA transcripts. A set of HTBI primers served as the primers for a first-round RT-PCR of the TCR CDR3. TCRdb re-called the multiplex PCR reads through MiXCR, storing one row per CDR3 protein. The data contain about 520,000 distinct CDR3 sequences, approximately 24% of them seen just once; the ten biggest clones take up roughly 12%. Ophthalmopathy cases scored 3 or more on the Clinical Activity Score and 4 or more on NOSPECS grade, with duration below 3 months. The receptor was isolated from a woman in her twenties or thirties with Graves' ophthalmopathy. Source material: blood. The chain carries TRBV29-1 and TRBJ2-7; 12 positions match TRBD2. The CDR3, as DNA: TGCAGCGTTATGCGGCTAGCGGGAGGGCCGGTGCAGTACTTC. Its protein is CSVMRLAGGPVQYF.